This T cell receptor beta chain was identified during a study of technical replicates of blood from a handful of donors. Data came from immunoSEQ multiplex PCR; TCRdb stores just in-frame clones and leaves some out. The sample lists 62,000 or so clones; around nine tenths were seen once. This clone was detected only a few times. The ends were cut back, 2 bases at V and 0 bases at J, with 7 bases in the middle. This CDR3 region has 14 residues. The germline gives CDR1 SGHRS, CDR2 YFSETQ. The specimen sequenced was PBMCs. V usage is TRBV5-1 and J usage is TRBJ2-3; unclear D gene. The receptor comes from a human donor in good health. Some clones in this sample may be carry-over from other donors' samples. The CDR3 bases are TGCGCCAGCAGCTTACAAACCAGCACAGATACGCAGTATTTT. Its protein product is CASSLQTSTDTQYF. Variable domain in full (rest from reference TRBV5-1 and TRBJ2-3): KAGVTQTPRYLIKTRGQQVTLSCSPISGHRSVSWYQQTPGQGLQFLFEYFSETQRNKGNFPGRFSGRQFSNSRSEMNVSTLELGDSALYLCASSLQTSTDTQYFGPGTRLTVL.